This T cell receptor beta chain was recovered during a study of metastatic and nonmetastatic thyroid tumors. Overall study: Peripheral blood and tumor or nodule samples from malignant and benign thyroid patients were compared.

TCRdb used MiXCR to call clones anew from the PCR reads. This table holds about 35,000 clones, about a sixth found once. Patients had received no treatment of any kind before thyroid surgery. This clone was seen at least ten times. V lost 3 bases and J 3 bases, leaving 13 bases between the germline ends. Germline CDR1 DFQATT, CDR2 SNEGSKA (reference sequence). This CDR3 comprises 14 residues. The chain links TRBV20-1 to TRBJ2-3; D may be TRBD1 or TRBD2 (6 bases each). This TCR came from a male donor with papillary thyroid cancer or a benign thyroid nodule (not recorded which). Some clones in this sample may be carry-over from other donors' samples. The sample taken for sequencing was blood. CDR3 DNA sequence: TGCAGTGCTAGCTCGGGGGCTCGGACAGATACGCAGTATTTT. It translates to CSASSGARTDTQYF.